The present T cell receptor beta chain was sequenced within a study of shared clonotypes between healthy human individuals. As for the study in general: A couple of women and a few men aged 18 to 49 made up the donors.

Study-wide results and caveats: The researchers took only blood, and tissue repertoires probably look different. On the whole, naive subsets had larger estimated richness than memory subsets had. Rarefaction showed sorted-subset sequencing was incomplete despite large depth.

Only in-frame clones appear in the TCRdb table, and some are missing; sequencing was by immunoSEQ multiplex PCR. The sample gives roughly 660,000 clones, 80% to 95% of which show up once; 30% to 40% is in the top ten. Note on this clone: Its antigen is not known.

The CDR3 length is 12 residues. Germline assignment: CDR1 MNHEY and CDR2 SMNVEV (reference sequence). Sequenced input: memory CD8+ T cells from PBMCs. Sample subset: CD45RO+ cells pooled with CCR7-negative TemRA cells. The chain has TRBV27 and TRBJ2-5, with unresolved D. TRBJ2-7 explains the end of the DNA better; the J call may be wrong. This sequence was found in a man aged 18 to 29 in good health. Some clones in this sample may be carry-over from other donors' samples. CDR3 nucleotide sequence: TGTGCCAGCAGTTCATCCCTATACGAGCAGTACTTC. It encodes CASSSSLYEQYF.